These 29 T cell receptor beta chains originate from one sample sequenced in a study of early T cells in non-severe SARS-CoV-2 infection. TCRdb reprocessed the 5' RACE reads with MiXCR, giving one entry per CDR3 protein. The data contain more than 55,000 distinct CDR3 sequences, 10% to 15% of them seen just once; the ten biggest clones take up less than 6%. The sample was whole blood. These receptors originate from an adult who was a healthcare worker with PCR-confirmed SARS-CoV-2 infection or an uninfected control (not recorded which).

The sample holds many counts of this clonotype. This sequence joins TRBV5-6 and TRBJ1-1, with D perhaps TRBD1 (6 bases). With 0 bases removed from V and 3 bases from J, the gap between germline ends came to 12 bases. CDR3 size: 15 residues. Germline loops: CDR1 SGHDT, CDR2 YYEEEE. The CDR3 nucleotides read TGTGCCAGCAGCTTGGCGTGGGGGCGGGACACTGAAGCTTTCTTT. Amino acid sequence: CASSLAWGRDTEAFF. The variable domain in full, with the rest retrieved from reference TRBV5-6 and TRBJ1-1, is DAGVTQSPTHLIKTRGQQVTLRCSPKSGHDTVSWYQQALGQGPQFIFQYYEEEERQRGNFPDRFSGHQFPNYSSELNVNALLLGDSALYLCASSLAWGRDTEAFFGQGTRLTVV.

This clonotype was detected many times. This chain joins TRBV4-3 and TRBJ2-2, with TRBD1 matching over 7 bases. Looked up from germline, CDR1 is LGHNA and CDR2 is YSLEER. This CDR3 region has 17 residues. J lost 6 bases, V lost 4 bases, and 14 bases had no gene match. CDR3 residues: CASSPGPGQAVAGELFF. DNA of the CDR3: TGCGCCAGCAGCCCGGGCCCCGGACAGGCGGTCGCCGGGGAGCTGTTTTTT.

Ten or more counts support this clonotype. As DNA, the CDR3 is TGTGCCAGCAGCCAGCCCCCAGGGTATACGCAGTATTTT. Translating gives CASSQPPGYTQYF. This rearrangement joins TRBV6-5 to TRBJ2-3, with D perhaps TRBD1 (5 bases). The CDR3 covers 13 residues. Germline V lookup: CDR1 MNHEY, CDR2 SVGAGI. V was pared by 6 bases and J by 7 bases, with 14 bases between.

This clonotype was recorded at least ten times. The V gene is TRBV7-6, the J gene TRBJ2-7, with a possible D match to TRBD1 (6 bases). The CDR3 consists of 14 residues. V dropped 7 bases and J dropped 2 bases, with 15 bases sitting between them. Germline V gene lookup returns CDR1 SGHVS and CDR2 FNYEAQ. The CDR3 DNA sequence: TGTGCCAGCACCCCCGGGACAAAAACCTACGAGCAGTACTTC. Its protein is CASTPGTKTYEQYF. Full variable domain (outside the CDR3, taken from reference TRBV7-6 and TRBJ2-7): GAGVSQSPRYKVTKRGQDVALRCDPISGHVSLYWYRQALGQGPEFLTYFNYEAQQDKSGLPNDRFSAERPEGSISTLTIQRTEQRDSAMYRCASTPGTKTYEQYFGPGTRLTVT.

Ten or more counts support this clonotype. V gene TRBV4-1 combines with J gene TRBJ1-2; D is unresolved. The CDR3 covers 14 residues. Germline CDR1 MGHRA, CDR2 YSYEKL. The ends were cut back, 1 base at V and 3 bases at J, with 9 bases in the middle. The CDR3 reads CASSQVNSHYGYTF. The CDR3, as DNA: TGCGCCAGCAGCCAAGTAAACAGTCACTATGGCTACACCTTC.

This chain links TRBV6-5 with TRBJ2-6; TRBD1 might be the D (5 bases). Germline CDR1 MNHEY, CDR2 SVGAGI. V lost 0 bases and J lost 4, with 16 bases in between. The CDR3 has 18 amino acids. The CDR3 DNA follows: TGTGCCAGCAGTTACTCGAACCCTCAGGGTTCCGGGGCCAACGTCCTGACTTTC. Translation: CASSYSNPQGSGANVLTF.

Remarks on this clonotype: The CDR3 does not close with the conserved phenylalanine or tryptophan, likely indicating a read error. This chain joins TRBV4-1 and TRBJ1-3; D remains ambiguous. Germline V lookup: CDR1 MGHRA, CDR2 YSYEKL. CDR3 length: 15 residues. Trimming left V 0 bases short and J 0 bases short, with 6 bases between. The CDR3: CASSQDHSSGNTIYV. In DNA, the CDR3 is TGCGCCAGCAGCCAAGATCACAGCTCTGGAAACACCATATATGTT.

This clonotype was detected many times. This chain joins TRBV7-6 and TRBJ1-6, with D maybe TRBD1 (6 bases). Germline V CDR1 and CDR2: SGHVS, FNYEAQ. This CDR3 is 15 amino acids long. Trimming shortened V by 1 base and J by 8 bases, and 12 bases separated the two germline ends. The CDR3 nucleotides read TGTGCCAGCAGCTTAGGTGGACAGAGCCATTCACCCCTCCACTTT. This gives the protein CASSLGGQSHSPLHF.

J is TRBJ1-3 and V is TRBV5-5; no reliable D call. The CDR3 is made up of 15 amino acids. Germline CDR1 SGHKS, CDR2 YYEKEE (reference sequence). Trimming left V 1 base short and J 0 bases short, with 8 bases between. CDR3 DNA sequence: TGTGCCAGCAGCTTGCTGTGGGGCTCTGGAAACACCATATATTTT. Translating it yields CASSLLWGSGNTIYF.

This clonotype was recorded at least ten times. The V gene is TRBV6-5, the J gene TRBJ2-3; the match to TRBD2 covers 8 bases. J gave up 2 bases and V 2 bases, and 3 bases lay outside the gene matches. The CDR3 is made up of 15 amino acids. The germline V gene has CDR1 MNHEY and CDR2 SVGAGI. The CDR3 DNA follows: TGTGCCAGCAGTTACCGCGGGGGGCCCACAGATACGCAGTATTTT. Protein sequence: CASSYRGGPTDTQYF.

At least ten counts were recorded for this clonotype. J is TRBJ1-2 and V is TRBV6-5; maybe TRBD1 (6 bases). Germline V gene lookup returns CDR1 MNHEY and CDR2 SVGAGI. V was pared by 6 bases and J by 8 bases, with 19 bases between. The CDR3 runs to 14 residues. The CDR3 sequence is CASRSPTTGGGYTF. CDR3 sequence (DNA): TGTGCCAGCAGAAGCCCCACGACAGGAGGAGGCTACACCTTC.

CDR3 sequence: CASSWQKNTGELFF. The CDR3 region has the DNA TGTGCCAGCAGTTGGCAGAAAAACACCGGGGAGCTGTTTTTT. V is TRBV6-2 or TRBV6-3 and J is TRBJ2-2; D is unclear. The V end was cut by 4 bases, the J end by 2 bases, with 8 bases between. CDR3 length: 14 amino acids. Germline values: CDR1 MNHEY, CDR2 SVGEGT.

This clonotype was detected ten times or more. The V call is TRBV29-1, the J call TRBJ1-2; possibly TRBD1 for D (5 bases). Germline-derived CDR1 and CDR2 are SQVTM and ANQGSEA. V was clipped by 0 bases and J by 5 bases, with 16 bases between them. The CDR3 runs 15 residues. This CDR3 reads CSVEEGWGTAYGYTF. In DNA, the CDR3 is TGCAGCGTTGAAGAGGGCTGGGGGACTGCTTATGGCTACACCTTC. Full variable domain (outside the CDR3, taken from reference TRBV29-1 and TRBJ1-2): SAVISQKPSRDICQRGTSLTIQCQVDSQVTMMFWYRQQPGQSLTLIATANQGSEATYESGFVIDKFPISRPNLTFSTLTVSNMSPEDSSIYLCSVEEGWGTAYGYTFGSGTRLTVV.

The V call is TRBV9, the J call TRBJ2-7, with unresolved D. The V gene's germline CDR1 is SGDLS and CDR2 YYNGEE. Trimming pared 5 bases from V and 6 bases from J, leaving 15 bases between. This CDR3 comprises 13 residues. This CDR3 reads CASSPWAVGEQYF. The CDR3 DNA sequence: TGTGCCAGCAGTCCATGGGCGGTGGGCGAGCAGTACTTC.

This clonotype turned up a few times. The CDR3 reads CASSPGTGGNRWTGELFF. Here the CDR3 DNA reads TGTGCCAGCAGCCCTGGGACAGGGGGTAACCGATGGACCGGGGAGCTGTTTTTT. This chain joins TRBV13 and TRBJ2-2; 11 bases agree with TRBD1. Germline trimming cut 5 bases from V and 5 bases from J; bases unmatched to any gene: 13. From germline, CDR1 is PRHDT and CDR2 FYEKMQ (reference sequence). CDR3 size: 18 residues.

About this clonotype: Being one base from a much bigger clone, this may be a read error. The chain recombines TRBV5-6 with TRBJ1-5, with 12 bases identical to TRBD1. Trimming took 4 bases from V and 5 from J; bases not matched to a gene: 10. Germline values: CDR1 SGHDT, CDR2 YYEEEE. The CDR3 totals 17 residues. The CDR3 coding sequence is TGTGCCAGCAGCACCGGGACAGGGGGCGACGGTGATCAGCCCCAGCATTTT. Its protein product is CASSTGTGGDGDQPQHF. Supplemented by reference TRBV5-6 and TRBJ1-5, the full variable domain reads DAGVTQSPTHLIKTRGQQVTLRCSPKSGHDTVSWYQQALGQGPQFIFQYYEEEERQRGNFPDRFSGHQFPNYSSELNVNALLLGDSALYLCASSTGTGGDGDQPQHFGDGTRLSIL.

In its sample, this clonotype was seen many times. This chain connects TRBV6-2 or TRBV6-3 to TRBJ2-7; a weak D match, TRBD2 (5 bases). The CDR3 contains 15 residues. Germline V gene lookup returns CDR1 MNHEY and CDR2 SVGEGT. The V end was cut by 5 bases, the J end by 0 bases, with 14 bases between. In DNA, the CDR3 is TGTGCCAGCAGTGGTCGGACTTCTAGCTCCTACGAGCAGTACTTC. Translated, it gives CASSGRTSSSYEQYF.

This clonotype was seen only a few times. V gene TRBV19 combines with J gene TRBJ2-3; 11 nucleotides agree with TRBD2. J was trimmed by 9 bases and V by 5 bases; bases with no gene match: 28. The germline V gene has CDR1 LNHDA and CDR2 SQIVND (reference sequence). The CDR3 runs to 21 residues. This chain's CDR3 is CASSPPYLDWTLAGGVGTQYF. CDR3 nucleotides: TGTGCCAGTAGTCCTCCCTACCTCGACTGGACGCTAGCGGGGGGTGTGGGGACGCAGTATTTT. The variable domain in full, completed from reference TRBV19 and TRBJ2-3, reads DGGITQSPKYLFRKEGQNVTLSCEQNLNHDAMYWYRQDPGQGLRLIYYSQIVNDFQKGDIAEGYSVSREKKESFPLTVTSAQKNPTAFYLCASSPPYLDWTLAGGVGTQYFGPGTRLTVL.

Points on this clonotype: A single base separates this from a much larger clone, so it may be a read error. The genes are TRBV29-1 and TRBJ1-1, with D unclear. Looked up from germline, CDR1 is SQVTM and CDR2 is ANQGSEA. Trimming removed 7 bases from V and 0 bases from J, with 15 bases in between. This CDR3 has 14 residues. The CDR3 bases are TGCAGCGCCGACCGCAGTTTAATGAACACTGAAGCTTTCTTT. This gives the protein CSADRSLMNTEAFF.

The chain recombines TRBV19 with TRBJ2-5; a weak D match, TRBD1 (6 bases). With 3 bases removed from V and 0 bases from J, the gap between germline ends came to 14 bases. Germline assignment: CDR1 LNHDA and CDR2 SQIVND (reference sequence). CDR3 length: 16 amino acids. The CDR3 DNA follows: TGTGCCAGTAGTATGCCGGGGACAAGGTACCAAGAGACCCAGTACTTC. It specifies CASSMPGTRYQETQYF.

This clonotype has ten or more counts. The gene calls are TRBV5-6 and TRBJ1-6; TRBD1 agrees at 7 bases. The V segment lost 0 bases and the J segment 8 bases; nucleotides outside the gene matches: 8. This CDR3 contains 16 residues. Per germline, CDR1 SGHDT and CDR2 YYEEEE. For the CDR3, the DNA is TGTGCCAGCAGCTTGGTATCCGGGACAGTGGATTCACCCCTCCACTTT. Translation gives CASSLVSGTVDSPLHF.

This clonotype has a count of ten or more. The V call is TRBV3-1, the J call TRBJ2-7, with a possible D match to TRBD1 (5 bases). Germline CDR1 is LGHDT and CDR2 is YNNKEL (reference sequence). The CDR3 contains 15 residues. V was shortened by 0 bases and J by 2 bases, with 11 bases between the two germline ends. The CDR3 DNA sequence: TGTGCCAGCAGCCAAGATCTGGCAGGGACCTACGAGCAGTACTTC. Its translation is CASSQDLAGTYEQYF.

This clonotype was detected ten times or more. The chain joins TRBV6-2 or TRBV6-3 to TRBJ2-7; TRBD1 aligns across 7 bases. CDR3 length: 14 amino acids. The junction had 3 bases not matched to a gene; V was cut back by 2 bases and J by 2 bases. CDR1 MNHEY and CDR2 SVGEGT come from the germline V gene. In DNA, the CDR3 is TGTGCCAGCAGTTACAGACAGGGTCCCTACGAGCAGTACTTC. Translated, it gives CASSYRQGPYEQYF.

The rearrangement links TRBV10-3 to TRBJ2-5, with unresolved D. With 2 bases removed from V and 3 bases from J, the gap between germline ends came to 13 bases. The length of the CDR3 is 15 residues. Germline values: CDR1 ENHRY, CDR2 SYGVKD. CDR3 DNA sequence: TGTGCCATCAGTGAGAACCTGGCCGGAAAAGAGACCCAGTACTTC. It specifies CAISENLAGKETQYF.

This clonotype has only one observation. V gene TRBV6-6 combines with J gene TRBJ2-7, with 8 bases aligning to TRBD1. Germline assignment: CDR1 MNHNY and CDR2 SVGAGI (reference sequence). The CDR3 loop spans 16 amino acids. The J segment lost 5 bases and the V segment lost 0 bases, leaving 9 bases of the junction unmatched. CDR3 protein: CASSYSQGATTDEQYF. The CDR3 DNA sequence: TGTGCCAGCAGTTACTCGCAGGGGGCGACTACGGACGAGCAGTACTTC.

This sequence joins TRBV6-4 and TRBJ1-2, with 7 bases aligning to TRBD1. The CDR3 extends over 13 amino acids. The J segment lost 7 bases and the V segment lost 3 bases, leaving 5 bases of the junction unmatched. CDR1 and CDR2 from the germline V gene are MRHNA and SNTAGT. The CDR3, as DNA: TGTGCCAGCAGTGAGACCTACAGGGGTGGCTACACCTTC. Residues: CASSETYRGGYTF.

The chain joins TRBV7-2 to TRBJ2-3, with 9 nucleotides matching TRBD1. The end of the DNA fits TRBJ1-5 better, so the J call may be wrong. This CDR3 spans 14 amino acids. The germline V gene has CDR1 SGHTA and CDR2 FQGNSA. The CDR3 nucleotides read TGTGCCAGCGGCCGGGACAGGGCCACAGATACGCAGCATTTT. It translates to CASGRDRATDTQHF.

This clonotype was detected ten times or more. The J gene is TRBJ2-5, the V gene TRBV4-3, with D hard to call. CDR1 is LGHNA, CDR2 YSLEER, per germline. The CDR3 is 15 residues long. The V end lost 0 bases, the J end lost 1 base, and 9 bases lay between the germline ends. The CDR3 region is CASSQDWRSQETQYF. CDR3 DNA: TGCGCCAGCAGCCAAGATTGGCGGTCCCAAGAGACCCAGTACTTC.

This clonotype was counted a few times. The chain links TRBV29-1 to TRBJ2-1, with 10 bases matching TRBD1. Germline values: CDR1 SQVTM, CDR2 ANQGSEA. This CDR3 region has 14 residues. With V trimmed by 4 bases and J by 5 bases, 5 bases remained unmatched. CDR3 in DNA: TGCAGCGTTGGTTCGGGACAGGGGAACAATGAGCAGTTCTTC. Amino acid sequence: CSVGSGQGNNEQFF.